Below, 11 T cell receptor beta chains from the same sample are listed, as sequenced in a study of shared clonotypes between healthy human individuals. The naive CD8 population came from CD45RO-negative cells selected for CCR7, without terminally differentiated effector memory CD45RA+ cells. The table came from immunoSEQ multiplex PCR; TCRdb's copy has only in-frame clones and leaves some out. The table shows approximately 2,200,000 clones, with about 92% occurring only once. The sequencing sample was made of naive CD8+ T cells from PBMCs. These receptors originate from a man between 18 and 29 years old in good health. Some clones in this sample may be carry-over from other donors' samples.

Regarding this clone: Other DNA sequences in this specimen translate into the identical CDR3. This rearrangement joins TRBV4-1 to TRBJ2-7; 12 bases fit TRBD2. The J segment lost 7 bases and the V segment lost 0 bases, leaving 7 bases of the junction unmatched. The germline gives CDR1 MGHRA, CDR2 YSYEKL. The CDR3 length is 16 residues. The DNA for the CDR3 is TGCGCCAGCAGCCAAGACTTAGGACTAGCGGGATATGAGCAGTACTTC. Its protein is CASSQDLGLAGYEQYF.

The V and J genes are TRBV9 and TRBJ2-3; 12 bases agree with TRBD2. CDR3 length equals 17 residues. Germline CDR1 is SGDLS and CDR2 is YYNGEE. Trimming removed 3 bases from V and 8 bases from J; junction bases left unmatched: 13. CDR3 protein: CASSGVRLAGGSGTQYF. The CDR3 region has the DNA TGTGCCAGCAGCGGCGTCCGGCTAGCGGGAGGGTCTGGTACGCAGTATTTT.

V and J are TRBV27 and TRBJ2-3, with 8 bases that match TRBD2. V was pared by 1 base and J by 6 bases, with 9 bases of the junction left unmatched. Germline loops: CDR1 MNHEY, CDR2 SMNVEV (reference sequence). The CDR3 sequence is 16 residues long. The CDR3 coding sequence is TGTGCCAGCAGTTTATTACCCGGACTAGCTGTGGATACGCAGTATTTT. This translates into CASSLLPGLAVDTQYF.

V and J are TRBV28 and TRBJ1-1; D is uncertain. With 2 bases removed from V and 0 bases from J, the gap between germline ends came to 7 bases. CDR3 size: 14 residues. Germline-derived CDR1 and CDR2 are MDHEN and SYDVKM. DNA for the CDR3: TGTGCCAGCAGTTTAAAGAGGGTGAACACTGAAGCTTTCTTT. Protein product: CASSLKRVNTEAFF. The full variable domain, with the rest looked up from reference TRBV28 and TRBJ1-1, is DVKVTQSSRYLVKRTGEKVFLECVQDMDHENMFWYRQDPGLGLRLIYFSYDVKMKEKGDIPEGYSVSREKKERFSLILESASTNQTSMYLCASSLKRVNTEAFFGQGTRLTVV.

The CDR3 DNA reads as TGTGCCAGCAGTTCGGACTCAAGTCTCTCCTACGAGCAGTACTTC. Translating gives CASSSDSSLSYEQYF. The rearrangement links TRBV28 to TRBJ2-7; a possible D gene is TRBD2 (5 bases). Per the germline V gene, CDR1 is MDHEN and CDR2 is SYDVKM. V was clipped by 4 bases and J by 0 bases, with 13 bases between them. This CDR3 is 15 amino acids long.

The gene calls are TRBV6-6 and TRBJ2-3; 7 nucleotides match TRBD2. The V gene's germline CDR1 is MNHNY and CDR2 SVGAGI (reference sequence). This CDR3 spans 15 amino acids. The V and J ends lost 5 bases and 6 bases, in that order; junction bases with no gene match: 11. Here the CDR3 DNA reads TGTGCCAGCAGTCTACCGGGACTAATTAGTGATACGCAGTATTTT. Translation: CASSLPGLISDTQYF.

The J gene is TRBJ1-5, the V gene TRBV5-8, with unresolved D. This CDR3 contains 17 residues. Germline CDR1 and CDR2: SGHTS and YDEGEE. Trimming stripped 0 bases from V and 0 bases from J, with 13 bases between. CDR3 residues: CASSLVSVFYSNQPQHF. CDR3 in DNA: TGTGCCAGCAGCTTGGTATCGGTATTTTATAGCAATCAGCCCCAGCATTTT.

This chain links TRBV9 with TRBJ2-5, with D perhaps TRBD2 (5 bases). V shed 0 bases and J shed 1 base, with 10 bases lying between them. The CDR3 has 15 amino acids. Germline CDR1 SGDLS, CDR2 YYNGEE. The CDR3 DNA follows: TGTGCCAGCAGCGTAGCCCTAGCAGTCCAAGAGACCCAGTACTTC. Translation gives CASSVALAVQETQYF.

The CDR3 sequence: CASSSGQGGHEQYF. The CDR3 DNA reads TGTGCCAGCAGCTCGGGACAGGGTGGCCACGAGCAGTACTTC. The chain is built from TRBV11-2 and TRBJ2-7; 9 nucleotides line up with TRBD1. V shed 4 bases, J shed 5 bases, and the junction held 6 bases outside the gene matches. This CDR3 is built from 14 residues. CDR1 and CDR2 (germline): SGHAT, FQNNGV.

This clone was seen just once. The CDR3 spells CASRADRGGTQYF. CDR3 coding DNA: TGTGCCAGCAGGGCCGACAGAGGGGGGACGCAGTATTTT. V is TRBV7-9 and J is TRBJ2-3, with D perhaps being TRBD1 or TRBD2 (6 bases each). Deletions cut 6 bases from V and 9 bases from J, with 16 bases between. CDR1 is SEHNR, CDR2 FQNEAQ, per germline (reference sequence). CDR3 length: 13 amino acids.

V is TRBV27 and J is TRBJ2-7, with TRBD1 matching 7 bases. The CDR3 covers 14 residues. V trimming: 3 bases; J trimming: 5 bases; junction bases outside the gene matches: 7. Germline lookup yields CDR1 MNHEY and CDR2 SMNVEV (reference sequence). The CDR3 coding sequence is TGTGCCAGCAGTTTGTTGACAGGGATTCACGAGCAGTACTTC. It specifies CASSLLTGIHEQYF.